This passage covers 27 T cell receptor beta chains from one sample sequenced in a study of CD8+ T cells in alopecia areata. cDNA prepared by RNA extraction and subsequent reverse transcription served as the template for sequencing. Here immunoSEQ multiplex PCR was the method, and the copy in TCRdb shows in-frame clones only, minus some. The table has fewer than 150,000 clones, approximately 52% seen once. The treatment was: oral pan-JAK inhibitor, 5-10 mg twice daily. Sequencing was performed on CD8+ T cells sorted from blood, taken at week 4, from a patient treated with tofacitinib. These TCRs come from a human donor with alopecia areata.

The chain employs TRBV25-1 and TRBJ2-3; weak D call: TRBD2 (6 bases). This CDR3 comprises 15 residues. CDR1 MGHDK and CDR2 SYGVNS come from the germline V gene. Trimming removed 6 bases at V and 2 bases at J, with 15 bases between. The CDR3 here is CASSPGLIITDTQYF. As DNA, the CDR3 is TGTGCCAGCAGCCCAGGACTAATTATCACAGATACGCAGTATTTT.

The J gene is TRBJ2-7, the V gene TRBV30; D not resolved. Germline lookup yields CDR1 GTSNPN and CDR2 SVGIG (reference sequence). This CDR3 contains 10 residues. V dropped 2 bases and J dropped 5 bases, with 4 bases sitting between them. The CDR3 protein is CAWSLDEQYF. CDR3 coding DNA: TGTGCCTGGAGTTTGGACGAGCAGTACTTC.

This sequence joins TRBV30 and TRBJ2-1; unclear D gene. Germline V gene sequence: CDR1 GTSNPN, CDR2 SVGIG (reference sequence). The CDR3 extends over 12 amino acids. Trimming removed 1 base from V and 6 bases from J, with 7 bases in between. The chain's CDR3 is CAWSAIANEQFF. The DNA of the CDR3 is TGTGCCTGGAGTGCCATCGCCAATGAGCAGTTCTTC.

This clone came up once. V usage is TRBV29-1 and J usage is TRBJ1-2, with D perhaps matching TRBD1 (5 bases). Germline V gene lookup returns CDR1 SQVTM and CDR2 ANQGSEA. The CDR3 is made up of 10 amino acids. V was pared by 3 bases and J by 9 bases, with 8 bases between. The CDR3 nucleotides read TGCAGCGTTGATGAGGGGAGCTACACCTTC. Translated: CSVDEGSYTF.

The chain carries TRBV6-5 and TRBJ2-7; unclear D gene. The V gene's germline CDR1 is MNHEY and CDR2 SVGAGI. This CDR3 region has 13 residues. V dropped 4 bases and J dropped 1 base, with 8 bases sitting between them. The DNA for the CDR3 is TGTGCCAGCAGTTTTTCAGGTTCCTACGAGCAGTACTTC. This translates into CASSFSGSYEQYF.

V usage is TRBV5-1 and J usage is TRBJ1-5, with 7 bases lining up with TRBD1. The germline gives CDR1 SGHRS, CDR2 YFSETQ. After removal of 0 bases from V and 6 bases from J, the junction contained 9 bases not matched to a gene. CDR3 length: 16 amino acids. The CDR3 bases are TGCGCCAGCAGCTTGGATCGACAGGGTTCCAGTCAGCCCCAGCATTTT. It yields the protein CASSLDRQGSSQPQHF.

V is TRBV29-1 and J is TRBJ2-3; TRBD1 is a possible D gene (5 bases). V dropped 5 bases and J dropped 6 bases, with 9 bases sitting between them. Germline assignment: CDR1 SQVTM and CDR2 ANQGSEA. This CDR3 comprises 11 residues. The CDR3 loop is CSVPQADTQYF. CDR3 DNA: TGCAGCGTTCCACAGGCGGATACGCAGTATTTT.

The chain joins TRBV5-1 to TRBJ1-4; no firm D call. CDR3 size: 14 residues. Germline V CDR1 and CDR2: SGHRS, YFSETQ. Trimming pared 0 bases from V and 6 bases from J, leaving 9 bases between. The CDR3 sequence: CASSLGAGDEKLFF. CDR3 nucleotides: TGCGCCAGCAGCTTGGGGGCGGGTGATGAAAAACTGTTTTTT.

The CDR3 DNA sequence: TGTGCCTGGAGTGTATGGCGGGAAATCTCCTACAATGAGCAGTTCTTC. Translation: CAWSVWREISYNEQFF. J is TRBJ2-1 and V is TRBV30, with D possibly matching TRBD2 (6 bases). The CDR3 covers 16 residues. Trimming stripped 0 bases from V and 0 bases from J, with 12 bases between. Germline V gene data show CDR1 as GTSNPN and CDR2 as SVGIG (reference sequence). Full variable domain (rest looked up from reference TRBV30 and TRBJ2-1): SQTIHQWPATLVQPVGSPLSLECTVEGTSNPNLYWYRQAAGRGLQLLFYSVGIGQISSEVPQNLSASRPQDRQFILSSKKLLLSDSGFYLCAWSVWREISYNEQFFGPGTRLTVL.

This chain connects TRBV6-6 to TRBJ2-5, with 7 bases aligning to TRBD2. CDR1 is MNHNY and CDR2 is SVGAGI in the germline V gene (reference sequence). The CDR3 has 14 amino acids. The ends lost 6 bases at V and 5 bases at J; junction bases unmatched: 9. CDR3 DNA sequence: TGTGCCAGCAGCTGGGACTACGGGCTGGAGACCCAGTACTTC. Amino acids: CASSWDYGLETQYF.

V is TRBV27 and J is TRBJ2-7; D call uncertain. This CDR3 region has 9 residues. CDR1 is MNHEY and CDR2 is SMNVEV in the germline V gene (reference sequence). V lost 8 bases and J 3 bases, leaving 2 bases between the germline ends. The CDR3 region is CASGYEQYF. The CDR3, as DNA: TGTGCCAGCGGCTACGAGCAGTACTTC.

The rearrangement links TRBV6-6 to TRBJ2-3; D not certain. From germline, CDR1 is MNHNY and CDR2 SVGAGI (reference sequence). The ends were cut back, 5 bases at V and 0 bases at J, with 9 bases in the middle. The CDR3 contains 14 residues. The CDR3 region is CASSTRRSTDTQYF. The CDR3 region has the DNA TGTGCCAGCAGTACTCGACGGAGCACAGATACGCAGTATTTT.

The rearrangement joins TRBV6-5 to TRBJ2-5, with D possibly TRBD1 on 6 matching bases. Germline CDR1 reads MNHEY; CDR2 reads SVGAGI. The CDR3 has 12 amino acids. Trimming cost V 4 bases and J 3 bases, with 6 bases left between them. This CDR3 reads CASSSGEETQYF. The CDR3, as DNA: TGTGCCAGCAGTTCAGGGGAAGAGACCCAGTACTTC.

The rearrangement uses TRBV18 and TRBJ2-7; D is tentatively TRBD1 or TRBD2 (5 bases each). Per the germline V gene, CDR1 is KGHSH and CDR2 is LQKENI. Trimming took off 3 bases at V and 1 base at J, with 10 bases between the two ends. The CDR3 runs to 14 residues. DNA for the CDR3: TGTGCCAGCTCACCTCCGGGACCTTCCTACGAGCAGTACTTC. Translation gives CASSPPGPSYEQYF. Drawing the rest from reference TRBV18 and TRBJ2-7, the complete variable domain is NAGVMQNPRHLVRRRGQEARLRCSPMKGHSHVYWYRQLPEEGLKFMVYLQKENIIDESGMPKERFSAEFPKEGPSILRIQQVVRGDSAAYFCASSPPGPSYEQYFGPGTRLTVT.

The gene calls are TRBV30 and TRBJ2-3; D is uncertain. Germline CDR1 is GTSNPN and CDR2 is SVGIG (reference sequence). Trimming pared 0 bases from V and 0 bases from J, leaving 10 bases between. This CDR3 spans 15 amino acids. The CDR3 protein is CAWSVVELSTDTQYF. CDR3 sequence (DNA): TGTGCCTGGAGTGTAGTAGAATTGAGCACAGATACGCAGTATTTT.

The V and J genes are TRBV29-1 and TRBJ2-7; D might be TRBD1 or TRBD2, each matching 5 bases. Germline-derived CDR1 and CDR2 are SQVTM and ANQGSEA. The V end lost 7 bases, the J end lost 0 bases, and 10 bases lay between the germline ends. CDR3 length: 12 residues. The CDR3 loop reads CSAAGSSYEQYF. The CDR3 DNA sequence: TGCAGCGCCGCAGGGAGCTCCTACGAGCAGTACTTC.

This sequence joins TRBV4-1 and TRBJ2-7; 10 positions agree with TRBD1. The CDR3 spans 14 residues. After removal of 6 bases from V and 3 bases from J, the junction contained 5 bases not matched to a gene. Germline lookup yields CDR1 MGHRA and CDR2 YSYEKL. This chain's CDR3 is CASRPGTGDYEQYF. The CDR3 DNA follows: TGCGCCAGCAGACCCGGGACAGGGGACTACGAGCAGTACTTC.

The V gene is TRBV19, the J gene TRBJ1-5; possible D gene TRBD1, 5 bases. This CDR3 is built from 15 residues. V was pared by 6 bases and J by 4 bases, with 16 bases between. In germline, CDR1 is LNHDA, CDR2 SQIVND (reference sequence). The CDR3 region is CASRGPGRLNQPQHF. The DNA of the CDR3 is TGTGCCAGTAGGGGACCCGGACGTTTGAATCAGCCCCAGCATTTT.

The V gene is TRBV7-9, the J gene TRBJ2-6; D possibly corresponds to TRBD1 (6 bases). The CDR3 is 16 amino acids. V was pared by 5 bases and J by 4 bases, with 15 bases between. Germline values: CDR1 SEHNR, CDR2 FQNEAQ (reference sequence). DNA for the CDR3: TGTGCCAGCAGCCTATTACAGGGCTACGGGGCCAACGTCCTGACTTTC. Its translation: CASSLLQGYGANVLTF.

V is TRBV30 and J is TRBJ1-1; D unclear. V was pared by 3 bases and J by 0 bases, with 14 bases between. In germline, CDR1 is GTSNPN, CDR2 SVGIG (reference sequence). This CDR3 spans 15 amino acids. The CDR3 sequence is CAWSRDSAMNTEAFF. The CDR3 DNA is TGTGCCTGGAGCAGAGACTCAGCCATGAACACTGAAGCTTTCTTT.

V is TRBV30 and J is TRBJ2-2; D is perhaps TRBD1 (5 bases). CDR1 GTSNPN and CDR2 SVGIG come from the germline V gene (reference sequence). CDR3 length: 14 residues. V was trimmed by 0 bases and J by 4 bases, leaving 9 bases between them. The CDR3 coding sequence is TGTGCCTGGAGTGTAGCGACAGTCACCGGGGAGCTGTTTTTT. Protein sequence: CAWSVATVTGELFF.

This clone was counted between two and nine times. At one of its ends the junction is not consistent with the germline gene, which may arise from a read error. In DNA form, the CDR3 reads TGTGCCAGCAGCGCACCTATCGGACAGGGGGTTTATGTCTACACCTTC. It specifies CASSAPIGQGVYVYTF. The rearrangement joins TRBV7-9 to TRBJ1-2; 10 nucleotides agree with TRBD1. Germline-derived CDR1 and CDR2 are SEHNR and FQNEAQ (reference sequence). The CDR3 sequence is 16 residues long.

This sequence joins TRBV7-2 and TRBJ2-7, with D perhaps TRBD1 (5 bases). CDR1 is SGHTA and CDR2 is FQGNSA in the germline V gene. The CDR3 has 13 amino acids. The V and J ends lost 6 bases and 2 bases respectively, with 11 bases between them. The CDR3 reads CASRSDSTYEQYF. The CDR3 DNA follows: TGTGCCAGCAGATCCGACAGTACCTACGAGCAGTACTTC. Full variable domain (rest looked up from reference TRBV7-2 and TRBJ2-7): GAGVSQSPSNKVTEKGKDVELRCDPISGHTALYWYRQSLGQGLEFLIYFQGNSAPDKSGLPSDRFSAERTGGSVSTLTIQRTQQEDSAVYLCASRSDSTYEQYFGPGTRLTVT.

The CDR3 DNA is TGCAGCGTTGAAAGGGGGGCCACAGATACGCAGTATTTT. Amino acid sequence: CSVERGATDTQYF. V is TRBV29-1 and J is TRBJ2-3; D tentatively fits TRBD1 or TRBD2 (6 bases each). Trimming stripped 2 bases from V and 2 bases from J, with 8 bases between. This CDR3 is 13 amino acids long. Germline CDR1 reads SQVTM; CDR2 reads ANQGSEA.

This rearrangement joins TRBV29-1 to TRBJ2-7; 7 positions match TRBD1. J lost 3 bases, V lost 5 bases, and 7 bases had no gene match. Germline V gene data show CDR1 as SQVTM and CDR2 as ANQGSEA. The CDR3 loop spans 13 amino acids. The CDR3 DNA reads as TGCAGCGTTACTAGACAGGGAAGCTACGAGCAGTACTTC. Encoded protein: CSVTRQGSYEQYF.

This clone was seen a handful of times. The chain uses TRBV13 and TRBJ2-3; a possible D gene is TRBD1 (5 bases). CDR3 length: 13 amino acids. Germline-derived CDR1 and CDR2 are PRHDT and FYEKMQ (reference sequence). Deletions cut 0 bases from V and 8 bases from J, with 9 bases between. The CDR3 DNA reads TGTGCCAGCAGCTTAGGGTCAGGGCGTACGCAGTATTTT. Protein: CASSLGSGRTQYF.

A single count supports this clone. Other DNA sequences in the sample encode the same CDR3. DNA for the CDR3: TGCAGCGTGGGGGAGGGGTACGAGCAGTACTTC. Its translation: CSVGEGYEQYF. The chain links TRBV29-1 to TRBJ2-7; TRBD2 agrees at 7 bases. With 6 bases clipped from V and 4 bases from J, the junction kept 3 bases outside the gene matches. Germline CDR1 is SQVTM and CDR2 is ANQGSEA. There are 11 residues in the CDR3.